Below, one TCR beta chain is given with its context. The CDR3 consists of 18 residues. In germline, CDR1 is KGHDR, CDR2 SFDVKD. With 4 bases clipped from V and 0 bases from J, the junction kept 9 bases outside the gene matches. Per the original methods: Reference gene primer amplification in the assay estimated nucleated cell counts. Libraries were prepared by immunoSEQ multiplex PCR; TCRdb keeps only in-frame clonotypes and omits some of them. The V and J calls and clone size were taken over from that table, and D and trimming were inferred from the DNA. The sample lists roughly 80,000 clones; 80% to 90% were seen once. The source of the sample is a study of blood T cell repertoires in COVID-19. Study-wide background: Samples taken during acute and convalescent COVID-19 were collected in the United States, Italy and Spain. PBMCs, B-cell-depleted T cells, or T cells were the source of the cDNA or gDNA that made up the material.

The chain joins TRBV24-1 to TRBJ2-2; the match to TRBD2 covers 8 bases. This TCR came from a woman in her fifties or sixties with acute or convalescent COVID-19. The specimen was peripheral blood. The DNA of the CDR3 is TGTGCCACCAGTGAGTTGGGACTAGTGGAGCCGAACACCGGGGAGCTGTTTTTT. Translating it yields CATSELGLVEPNTGELFF.